This T cell receptor beta chain was profiled in a study of control samples from healthy donors and cancer patients. Produced via immunoSEQ multiplex PCR; TCRdb's table is partial and in-frame only. The top ten clones hold roughly a tenth of a sample with about 51,000 clones, about four fifths of them seen once. Germline CDR1 reads WNHNN; CDR2 reads SYGVQD (reference sequence). Trimming pared 6 bases from V and 3 bases from J, leaving 10 bases between. The length of the CDR3 is 13 residues. Sequenced material: blood. This TCR was recovered from a man between 65 and 85 years old in good health. This chain connects TRBV10-1 to TRBJ2-3; possible D gene TRBD1, 5 bases. CDR3 amino acids: CASRETVTDTQYF. CDR3 DNA: TGCGCCAGCAGGGAGACAGTAACAGATACGCAGTATTTT.